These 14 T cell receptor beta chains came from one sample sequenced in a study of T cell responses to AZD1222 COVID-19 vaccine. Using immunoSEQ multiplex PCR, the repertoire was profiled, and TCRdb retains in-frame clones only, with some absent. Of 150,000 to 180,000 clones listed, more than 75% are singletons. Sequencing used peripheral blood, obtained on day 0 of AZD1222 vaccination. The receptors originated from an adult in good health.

The CDR3 spells CASRVSGYEQYF. As DNA, the CDR3 is TGTGCCAGCAGGGTTAGCGGGTACGAGCAGTACTTC. The gene calls are TRBV2 and TRBJ2-7; 7 bases agree with TRBD2. Germline-derived CDR1 and CDR2 are SNHLY and FYNNEI. With 6 bases clipped from V and 4 bases from J, the junction kept 3 bases outside the gene matches. CDR3 length: 12 amino acids.

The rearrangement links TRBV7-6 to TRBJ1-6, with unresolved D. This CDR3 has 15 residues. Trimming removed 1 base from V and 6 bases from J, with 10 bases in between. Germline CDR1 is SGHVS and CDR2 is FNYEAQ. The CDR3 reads CASSLGQELNSPLHF. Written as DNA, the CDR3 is TGTGCCAGCAGCTTAGGGCAGGAACTTAATTCACCCCTCCACTTT.

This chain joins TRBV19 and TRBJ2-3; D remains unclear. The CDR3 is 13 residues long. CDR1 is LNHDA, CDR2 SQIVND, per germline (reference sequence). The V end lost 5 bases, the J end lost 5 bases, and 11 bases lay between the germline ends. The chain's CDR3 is CASSATFGDTQYF. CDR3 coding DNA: TGTGCCAGTAGTGCTACTTTTGGAGATACGCAGTATTTT.

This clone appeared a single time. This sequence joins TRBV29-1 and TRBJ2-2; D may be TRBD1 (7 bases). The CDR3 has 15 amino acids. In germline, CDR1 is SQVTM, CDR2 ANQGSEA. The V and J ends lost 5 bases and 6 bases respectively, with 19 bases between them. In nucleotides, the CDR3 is TGCAGCGTTCAAAACGCCAGGGGGGCGGCCGGGGAGCTGTTTTTT. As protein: CSVQNARGAAGELFF.

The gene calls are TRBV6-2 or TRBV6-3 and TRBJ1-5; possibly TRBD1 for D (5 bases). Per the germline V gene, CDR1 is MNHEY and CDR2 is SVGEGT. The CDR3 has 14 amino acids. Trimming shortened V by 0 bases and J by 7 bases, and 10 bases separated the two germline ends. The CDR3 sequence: CASSYSGWGQPQHF. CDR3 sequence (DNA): TGTGCCAGCAGTTACTCTGGGTGGGGGCAGCCCCAGCATTTT.

The CDR3 loop is CASTDYSGNTIYF. CDR3 nucleotides: TGTGCCAGCACTGACTACTCTGGAAACACCATATATTTT. This chain joins TRBV28 and TRBJ1-3; D gene ambiguous. V was pared by 7 bases and J by 0 bases, with 7 bases between. The CDR3 contains 13 residues. Germline lookup yields CDR1 MDHEN and CDR2 SYDVKM.

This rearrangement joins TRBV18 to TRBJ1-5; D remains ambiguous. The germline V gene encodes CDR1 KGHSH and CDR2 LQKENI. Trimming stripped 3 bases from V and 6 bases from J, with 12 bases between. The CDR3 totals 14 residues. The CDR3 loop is CASSPGDEGQPQHF. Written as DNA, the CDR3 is TGTGCCAGCTCACCCGGCGACGAGGGTCAGCCCCAGCATTTT.

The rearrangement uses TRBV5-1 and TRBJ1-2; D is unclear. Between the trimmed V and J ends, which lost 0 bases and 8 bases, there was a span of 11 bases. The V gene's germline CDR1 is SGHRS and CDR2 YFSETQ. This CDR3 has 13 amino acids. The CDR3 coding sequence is TGCGCCAGCAGCTTGGAGGGCCCTGGGGGCTACACCTTC. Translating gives CASSLEGPGGYTF. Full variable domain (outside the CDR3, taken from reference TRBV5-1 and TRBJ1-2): KAGVTQTPRYLIKTRGQQVTLSCSPISGHRSVSWYQQTPGQGLQFLFEYFSETQRNKGNFPGRFSGRQFSNSRSEMNVSTLELGDSALYLCASSLEGPGGYTFGSGTRLTVV.

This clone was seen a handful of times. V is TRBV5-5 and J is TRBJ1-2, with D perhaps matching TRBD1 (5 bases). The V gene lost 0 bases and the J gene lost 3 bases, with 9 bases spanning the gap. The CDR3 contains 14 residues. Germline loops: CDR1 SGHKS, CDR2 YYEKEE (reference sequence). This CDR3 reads CASSLVGVHYGYTF. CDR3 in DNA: TGTGCCAGCAGCTTGGTAGGGGTCCACTATGGCTACACCTTC.

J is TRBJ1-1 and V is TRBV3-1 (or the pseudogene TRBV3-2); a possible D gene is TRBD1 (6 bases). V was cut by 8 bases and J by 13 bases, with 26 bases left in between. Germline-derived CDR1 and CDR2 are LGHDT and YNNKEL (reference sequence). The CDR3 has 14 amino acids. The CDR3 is CASSQAESQGGGFF. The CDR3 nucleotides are TGTGCCAGCTCCCAAGCTGAGAGCCAGGGAGGGGGTTTCTTT.

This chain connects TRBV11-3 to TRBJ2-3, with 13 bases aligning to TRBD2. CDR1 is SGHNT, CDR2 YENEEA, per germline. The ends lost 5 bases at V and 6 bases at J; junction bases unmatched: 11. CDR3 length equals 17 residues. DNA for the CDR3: TGTGCCAGCAGCCGCACTAGCGGGGGGGCCGGGGGTGATACGCAGTATTTT. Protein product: CASSRTSGGAGGDTQYF.

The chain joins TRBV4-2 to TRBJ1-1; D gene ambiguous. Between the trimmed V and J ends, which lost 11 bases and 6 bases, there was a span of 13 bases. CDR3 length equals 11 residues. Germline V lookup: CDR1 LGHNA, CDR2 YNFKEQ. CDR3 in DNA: TGTGCCTCTCATGGGGTTTCTGAAGCTTTCTTT. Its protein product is CASHGVSEAFF.

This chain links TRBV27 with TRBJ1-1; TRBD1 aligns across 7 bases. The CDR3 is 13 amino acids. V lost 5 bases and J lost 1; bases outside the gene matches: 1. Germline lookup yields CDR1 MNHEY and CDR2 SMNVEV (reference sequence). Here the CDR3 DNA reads TGTGCCAGCAGTAGACAGGGGAACACTGAAGCTTTCTTT. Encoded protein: CASSRQGNTEAFF.

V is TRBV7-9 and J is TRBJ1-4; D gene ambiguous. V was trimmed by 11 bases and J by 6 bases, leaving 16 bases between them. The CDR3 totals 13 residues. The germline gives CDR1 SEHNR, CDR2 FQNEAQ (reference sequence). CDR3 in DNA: TGTGCCTCCGGTGGGATTAGGGATGAAAAACTGTTTTTT. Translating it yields CASGGIRDEKLFF.